A single sample is the source of the 17 T cell receptor beta chains below, sequenced in a study of identical twins. TCRdb fed the 5' RACE reads into MiXCR, producing one record per CDR3 protein. The sample shows around 250,000 distinct CDR3 sequences, about 8.5% of them seen only once. These same records also appear under a second study, on yellow fever vaccine responses in identical twins.

Sample: CD8+ T cells sorted from blood. The receptor source for this set is a woman between 18 and 30 years old in good health.

Only a few counts were recorded for this clonotype. The CDR3 loop reads CSARGPQGRQYEQYF. The CDR3 DNA follows: TGCAGTGCTAGAGGTCCGCAGGGGAGGCAGTACGAGCAGTACTTC. The rearrangement links TRBV20-1 to TRBJ2-7; D tentatively fits TRBD1 or TRBD2 (6 bases each). The V gene lost 1 base and the J gene lost 4 bases, with 17 bases spanning the gap. The CDR3 spans 15 residues. Germline assignment: CDR1 DFQATT and CDR2 SNEGSKA (reference sequence).

The table lists this clonotype with many counts. The rearrangement uses TRBV6-1 and TRBJ2-1, with TRBD2 identical over 13 bases. The CDR3 contains 15 residues. The germline CDR1 and CDR2 sequences are MNHNS and SASEGT. With V trimmed by 6 bases and J by 6 bases, 5 bases remained unmatched. Written as DNA, the CDR3 is TGTGCCAGCAGCCCGGGACTAGCGGGAATCAATGAGCAGTTCTTC. Protein: CASSPGLAGINEQFF.

The chain recombines TRBV29-1 with TRBJ2-7, with D possibly matching TRBD1 (7 bases). Germline V gene lookup returns CDR1 SQVTM and CDR2 ANQGSEA. CDR3 size: 13 residues. Trimming removed 5 bases at V and 3 bases at J, with 14 bases between. CDR3 region: CSVWGDRGYEQYF. In DNA, the CDR3 is TGCAGCGTTTGGGGGGACAGAGGCTACGAGCAGTACTTC.

This clonotype was seen a few times. The genes are TRBV11-2 and TRBJ1-1, with D possibly TRBD1 on 5 matching bases. The CDR3 contains 14 residues. Germline loops: CDR1 SGHAT, CDR2 FQNNGV. V was trimmed by 2 bases and J by 7 bases, leaving 14 bases between them. CDR3 in amino acids: CASSLTGALFEAFF. The CDR3 DNA is TGTGCCAGCAGCTTAACCGGGGCGCTCTTTGAAGCTTTCTTT.

This clonotype occurred many times. This CDR3 reads CSALGQSYEQYF. In nucleotides, the CDR3 is TGCAGCGCCTTAGGACAGTCCTACGAGCAGTACTTC. J is TRBJ2-7 and V is TRBV29-1; D perhaps matches TRBD1 (6 bases). Germline CDR1 SQVTM, CDR2 ANQGSEA. The CDR3 covers 12 residues. V was clipped by 7 bases and J by 1 base, with 11 bases between them.

This clonotype came up many times. The gene calls are TRBV12-3 or TRBV12-4 and TRBJ2-7; D remains unclear. This CDR3 has 13 amino acids. V was pared by 6 bases and J by 3 bases, with 12 bases between. CDR3 nucleotides: TGTGCCAGCAGCTCAGACGGCTACTACGAGCAGTACTTC. Its translation: CASSSDGYYEQYF.

This clonotype was seen repeatedly, ten times or more. The chain links TRBV29-1 to TRBJ2-7; 7 bases agree with TRBD1. The germline CDR1 and CDR2 sequences are SQVTM and ANQGSEA. This CDR3 is built from 12 residues. J gave up 3 bases and V 4 bases, and 3 bases lay outside the gene matches. The CDR3 region has the DNA TGCAGCGTTGTGGGACAGAGCTACGAGCAGTACTTC. This codes for CSVVGQSYEQYF.

The CDR3, as DNA: TGCGCCAGCAGCCAAGCAAGTAGCAGAATCTACGAGCAGTACTTC. It encodes CASSQASSRIYEQYF. This sequence joins TRBV4-3 and TRBJ2-7; D gene ambiguous. V lost 1 base, J lost 3 bases, and 13 bases lay in between. The germline V gene encodes CDR1 LGHNA and CDR2 YSLEER. The CDR3 is made up of 15 amino acids.

This clonotype was picked up many times. As DNA, the CDR3 is TGCAGTGCTAGAGTTCCAGGGGGTTACTACGAGCAGTACTTC. This encodes CSARVPGGYYEQYF. This chain connects TRBV20-1 to TRBJ2-7; 7 bases map to TRBD1. The CDR3 covers 14 residues. Trimming at V came to 1 base and at J to 3 bases, leaving 6 bases not matched to a gene. Germline assignment: CDR1 DFQATT and CDR2 SNEGSKA (reference sequence).

This clonotype turned up a few times. The V and J genes are TRBV20-1 and TRBJ2-7; D uncertain. The V end was cut by 5 bases, the J end by 2 bases, with 16 bases between. This CDR3 is built from 14 residues. The germline V gene encodes CDR1 DFQATT and CDR2 SNEGSKA (reference sequence). Here the CDR3 DNA reads TGCAGTGCTCCTTCTGTCGGCCCCACCTACGAGCAGTACTTC. Protein product: CSAPSVGPTYEQYF.

There are many counts of this clonotype. The chain couples TRBV11-2 to TRBJ2-1; 10 bases are shared with TRBD1. Germline trimming cut 6 bases from V and 5 bases from J; bases unmatched to any gene: 1. CDR3 length: 13 residues. CDR1 and CDR2 from the germline V gene are SGHAT and FQNNGV. CDR3 residues: CASRGQGDNEQFF. CDR3 in DNA: TGTGCCAGCAGAGGACAGGGGGACAATGAGCAGTTCTTC.

This clonotype was counted a few times. The V call is TRBV6-1, the J call TRBJ1-5; 8 positions agree with TRBD1. CDR3 length equals 16 residues. V dropped 6 bases and J dropped 5; count of bases not matched to a gene: 12. Germline V gene sequence: CDR1 MNHNS, CDR2 SASEGT. CDR3 loop: CASRTYPGGLDQPQHF. The CDR3 DNA reads as TGTGCCAGCAGGACCTACCCAGGGGGCCTGGATCAGCCCCAGCATTTT.

This rearrangement joins TRBV7-3 to TRBJ1-1; 9 bases are a match to TRBD1. After removal of 4 bases from V and 1 base from J, the junction contained 4 bases not matched to a gene. This CDR3 contains 15 residues. The germline gives CDR1 SGHTA, CDR2 FQGTGA. CDR3 loop: CASSSLQGANTEAFF. CDR3 nucleotide sequence: TGTGCCAGCAGCTCTCTACAGGGGGCGAACACTGAAGCTTTCTTT.

This clonotype was observed a handful of times. V is TRBV9 and J is TRBJ2-7; 8 bases are shared with TRBD1. CDR3 length: 15 residues. J was trimmed by 4 bases and V by 0 bases; bases with no gene match: 6. CDR1 and CDR2 (germline): SGDLS, YYNGEE. The CDR3 loop reads CASSVGGDRSYEQYF. The DNA of the CDR3 is TGTGCCAGCAGCGTAGGCGGGGACAGGTCGTACGAGCAGTACTTC.

This clonotype turned up a few times. The chain joins TRBV28 to TRBJ2-5; D is unclear. There are 15 residues in the CDR3. CDR1 MDHEN and CDR2 SYDVKM come from the germline V gene. Trimming removed 1 base from V and 5 bases from J, with 14 bases in between. CDR3 bases: TGTGCCAGCAGTTTATATGAGTCAGAGAGGGAGACCCAGTACTTC. Its translation is CASSLYESERETQYF. Complete variable domain (other parts from reference TRBV28 and TRBJ2-5): DVKVTQSSRYLVKRTGEKVFLECVQDMDHENMFWYRQDPGLGLRLIYFSYDVKMKEKGDIPEGYSVSREKKERFSLILESASTNQTSMYLCASSLYESERETQYFGPGTRLLVL.

V and J are TRBV6-2 or TRBV6-3 and TRBJ2-5; D not certain. CDR1 is MNHEY, CDR2 SVGEGT, per germline. The CDR3 totals 16 residues. The V end lost 0 bases, the J end lost 3 bases, and 14 bases lay between the germline ends. The DNA of the CDR3 is TGTGCCAGCAGTTACTCGAAGCTCCATTCAAAAGAGACCCAGTACTTC. Amino acid sequence: CASSYSKLHSKETQYF.

In its sample, this clonotype was seen many times. The chain carries TRBV27 and TRBJ2-7; 7 bases line up with TRBD1. The CDR3 totals 14 residues. CDR1 is MNHEY, CDR2 SMNVEV, per germline (reference sequence). V lost 5 bases to trimming and J lost 2 bases; unmatched junction nucleotides: 6. CDR3 nucleotide sequence: TGTGCCAGCAGTGGGACAGACCATACCTACGAGCAGTACTTC. Translated, it gives CASSGTDHTYEQYF.